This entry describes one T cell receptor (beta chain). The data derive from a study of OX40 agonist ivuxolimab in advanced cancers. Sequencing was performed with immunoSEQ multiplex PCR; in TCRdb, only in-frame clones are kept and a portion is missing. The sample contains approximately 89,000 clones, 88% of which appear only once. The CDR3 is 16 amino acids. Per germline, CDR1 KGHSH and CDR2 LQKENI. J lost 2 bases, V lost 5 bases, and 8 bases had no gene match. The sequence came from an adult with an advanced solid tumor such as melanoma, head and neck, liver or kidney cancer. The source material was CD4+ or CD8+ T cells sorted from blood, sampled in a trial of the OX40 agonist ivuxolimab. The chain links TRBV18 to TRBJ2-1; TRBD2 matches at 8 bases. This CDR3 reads CASSKPGLDTYNEQFF. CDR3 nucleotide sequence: TGTGCCAGCTCAAAACCGGGACTAGACACCTACAATGAGCAGTTCTTC.